This T cell receptor (beta chain) was retrieved from a study of identical twins. As concerns this clonotype: Its antigen is currently unknown.

MiXCR was run by TCRdb on the 5' RACE reads, yielding one entry per CDR3 protein. The repertoire holds hundreds of thousands of distinct CDR3 sequences, with roughly 20% as singletons. Germline-derived CDR1 and CDR2 are SGDLS and YYNGEE. This CDR3 contains 16 residues. V lost 0 bases to trimming and J lost 0 bases; unmatched junction nucleotides: 3. Study-level findings and limits: Whereas memory repertoires showed no such difference, abundant cord blood beta clonotypes carried fewer insertions.

This sample also appeared in a second study, on T cells expressing NK-cell markers. This second study notes: The study sequenced eight donors, seven HCMV-seropositive and one seronegative.

The origin of this receptor is a woman between 18 and 30 years old in good health. The sequenced sample consisted of PBMCs. The rearrangement links TRBV9 to TRBJ2-5, with 9 bases lining up with TRBD2. DNA for the CDR3: TGTGCCAGCAGCGTAGGACTAGCGGATCACCAAGAGACCCAGTACTTC. It codes for CASSVGLADHQETQYF.